This T cell receptor beta chain was obtained from a study of blood T cell repertoires in COVID-19. About the study: Some COVID-19 samples were acute and others convalescent; all came from the United States, Italy and Spain.

Here immunoSEQ multiplex PCR was the method, and the copy in TCRdb shows in-frame clones only, minus some. Counted here are hundreds of thousands of clones, about 90% occurring once; the ten biggest clones make up approximately 1.5%. Participants' own reports of clinical history determined their cohort assignment. V gave up 0 bases and J gave up 0 bases, with 13 bases separating them. The CDR3 runs to 17 residues. CDR1 and CDR2 (germline): LGHNA, YNFKEQ. The rearrangement joins TRBV4-2 to TRBJ2-3, with D perhaps matching TRBD2 (6 bases). The sequence was collected from a woman aged 18-35 years with acute COVID-19. Source material: PBMCs or T cells enriched from blood (not recorded which). CDR3 sequence (DNA): TGTGCCAGCAGCCAAGATGGGGCGGGATCTAGCACAGATACGCAGTATTTT. This gives the protein CASSQDGAGSSTDTQYF.